The source of this T cell receptor beta chain is a study of CD8+ T cells in alopecia areata. Sequencing templates came from extracted RNA that was reverse transcribed into cDNA. The assay was immunoSEQ multiplex PCR, and TCRdb's table has in-frame clones only and misses some. The sample includes under 350,000 clones, 58% of them seen just once. On this clone itself: Other DNA sequences in this specimen translate into the identical CDR3.

The sample's treatment: oral pan-JAK inhibitor, 5-10 mg twice daily. Trimming removed 2 bases at V and 4 bases at J, with 2 bases between. The CDR3 covers 11 residues. Germline CDR1 reads MDHEN; CDR2 reads SYDVKM. The sequence derives from a human donor with alopecia areata. V usage is TRBV28 and J usage is TRBJ2-5; D is unclear. Specimen: CD4+ T cells sorted from blood, collected at week 24, from a patient treated with tofacitinib. CDR3 in amino acids: CASSLRETQYF. CDR3 in DNA: TGTGCCAGCAGTTTAAGAGAGACCCAGTACTTC.